A selection of T cell receptor beta chains follows, all from one sample in a study of shared clonotypes between healthy human individuals. Profiling relied on immunoSEQ multiplex PCR, and the TCRdb table lists in-frame clones only, not all of them. The sample holds 850,000 to 1,200,000 clones, around 75% seen once. What was sequenced was memory CD4+ T cells sorted from blood. The receptors shown here come from a man younger than 35 in good health. Each CDR3 is given with its conserved first and last residue. The D gene is left open where the match is weak. The size field is filled for only some rows; it gives once, few, many or a size class.

clone_size,v_call,d_call,j_call,cdr3_aa,cdr3_nt
.,TRBV11-2,.,TRBJ2-1,CASSPRMGTLNEQFF,TGTGCCAGCAGTCCTCGGATGGGTACACTCAATGAGCAGTTCTTC
.,TRBV6-1,.,TRBJ2-7,CASSRDRYEQYF,TGTGCCAGCAGTCGGGACCGCTACGAGCAGTACTTC
.,TRBV28,.,TRBJ2-7,CASSPGRLGKYEQYF,TGTGCCAGCAGCCCGGGACGGCTTGGTAAATACGAGCAGTACTTC
.,TRBV4-1,.,TRBJ2-7,CASSQDADKSYEQYF,TGCGCCAGCAGCCAAGATGCCGACAAGTCCTACGAGCAGTACTTC
.,TRBV27,TRBD1,TRBJ2-7,CASSPKSGQAHSYEQYF,TGTGCCAGCAGTCCAAAATCCGGACAGGCCCACTCCTACGAGCAGTACTTC
.,TRBV7-9,TRBD1,TRBJ1-4,CASSRTGRGVNEKLFF,TGTGCCAGCAGCAGGACAGGGAGAGGGGTAAATGAAAAACTGTTTTTT
.,TRBV19,TRBD2,TRBJ2-3,CASTLGGLASDTQYF,TGTGCCAGTACCCTCGGGGGACTAGCCTCAGATACGCAGTATTTT
.,TRBV30,.,TRBJ1-2,CAWSVRAGWEGYTF,TGTGCCTGGAGTGTAAGGGCAGGGTGGGAAGGCTACACCTTC
.,TRBV27,TRBD2,TRBJ2-2,CASSWGLAGVRTGELFF,TGTGCCAGCAGTTGGGGACTAGCGGGAGTTCGAACCGGGGAGCTGTTTTTT
.,TRBV9,TRBD2,TRBJ2-3,CASSVVSGRTDTQYF,TGTGCCAGCAGCGTAGTGAGCGGGAGAACGGATACGCAGTATTTT
.,TRBV4-1,.,TRBJ1-5,CASSLRDTNQPQHF,TGCGCCAGCAGCCTACGGGACACCAATCAGCCCCAGCATTTT
once,TRBV19,.,TRBJ1-5,CASTPGYVGNQPQHF,TGTGCCAGTACCCCGGGATACGTTGGCAATCAGCCCCAGCATTTT
.,TRBV18,.,TRBJ1-4,CASSPGATNEKLFF,TGTGCCAGCTCACCCGGGGCAACTAATGAAAAACTGTTTTTT
few,TRBV2,.,TRBJ1-6,CASSESVGSPLHF,TGTGCCAGCAGTGAATCGGTTGGCTCACCCCTCCACTTT
.,TRBV10-3,.,TRBJ1-1,CAIGWTADTEAFF,TGTGCCATCGGATGGACGGCAGACACTGAAGCTTTCTTT
.,TRBV10-3,.,TRBJ2-7,CAISPGQLSGEQYF,TGTGCCATCAGTCCAGGACAGCTTTCAGGTGAGCAGTACTTC
.,TRBV30,.,TRBJ2-2,CAWSVGGNTGELFF,TGTGCCTGGAGTGTTGGAGGGAACACCGGGGAGCTGTTTTTT
.,TRBV6-6,.,TRBJ1-4,CASSSGFVGKKLFF,TGTGCCAGCAGTTCAGGGTTCGTAGGGAAAAAACTGTTTTTT
.,TRBV30,TRBD2,TRBJ2-3,CAWNSGRGGTDTQYF,TGTGCCTGGAATTCGGGGAGGGGTGGCACAGATACGCAGTATTTT
.,TRBV7-9,.,TRBJ2-7,CASSLDTLEQYF,TGTGCCAGCAGCTTAGACACTTTGGAGCAGTACTTC
.,TRBV20-1,.,TRBJ1-2,CSAGGGGYTF,TGCAGTGCCGGGGGAGGCGGCTACACCTTC
.,TRBV5-4,TRBD2,TRBJ2-7,CASSRGLAGGPLEQYF,TGTGCCAGCAGCCGCGGTCTAGCGGGGGGGCCTCTCGAGCAGTACTTC
.,TRBV11-2,.,TRBJ1-5,CASSLGHNQPQHF,TGTGCCAGCAGCTTAGGGCACAATCAGCCCCAGCATTTT
.,TRBV12-5,TRBD1,TRBJ2-3,CASGVRQGLADTQYF,TGTGCTAGTGGGGTTAGACAGGGGTTGGCAGATACGCAGTATTTT
.,TRBV7-8,.,TRBJ1-5,CASSLMRKDQPQHF,TGTGCCAGCAGCTTAATGAGGAAGGATCAGCCCCAGCATTTT
once,TRBV5-8,.,TRBJ2-6,CASSLGTGANVLTF,TGTGCCAGCAGCTTGGGTACTGGGGCCAACGTCCTGACTTTC
.,TRBV2,.,TRBJ2-5,CASSEARTYKGETQYF,TGTGCCAGCAGTGAAGCGAGGACATATAAGGGGGAGACCCAGTACTTC
.,TRBV7-3,TRBD1,TRBJ2-7,CASSARQGVEQYF,TGTGCCAGCAGCGCAAGACAGGGGGTCGAGCAGTACTTC
.,TRBV27,.,TRBJ1-2,CASSLGKLNYGYTF,TGTGCCAGCAGTTTGGGGAAACTTAACTATGGCTACACCTTC
.,TRBV6-1,.,TRBJ2-1,CASPRDSYNEQFF,TGTGCCAGCCCGCGGGACTCCTACAATGAGCAGTTCTTC
.,TRBV6-1,TRBD2,TRBJ2-7,CASRFGRSSYEQYF,TGTGCCAGCAGGTTCGGGAGGAGCTCCTACGAGCAGTACTTC
.,TRBV7-9,.,TRBJ1-1,CASSSDRRAFF,TGTGCCAGCAGCTCCGACAGGAGGGCTTTCTTT
.,TRBV7-9,.,TRBJ1-3,CASSFPGGNTIYF,TGTGCCAGCAGCTTTCCGGGTGGAAACACCATATATTTT
.,TRBV2,.,TRBJ2-3,CASRELAPNTQYF,TGTGCCAGCAGGGAACTAGCCCCGAATACGCAGTATTTT
.,TRBV12-5,.,TRBJ1-1,CASGLQPDTEAFF,TGTGCTAGTGGTTTGCAGCCAGACACTGAAGCTTTCTTT
many,TRBV9,.,TRBJ1-2,CASSVGSGGQGLNYGYTF,TGTGCCAGCAGCGTAGGCAGTGGGGGCCAGGGACTTAACTATGGCTACACCTTC
.,TRBV18,.,TRBJ2-5,CASSPQGLRETQYF,TGTGCCAGCTCACCACAGGGGCTCAGAGAGACCCAGTACTTC
few,TRBV11-3,.,TRBJ1-3,CASSSSAGDSGNTIYF,TGTGCCAGCAGCTCCTCTGCAGGCGACTCTGGAAACACCATATATTTT
.,TRBV11-2,TRBD2,TRBJ2-7,CASSTIAGASYEQYF,TGTGCCAGCAGCACGATAGCGGGGGCGTCCTACGAGCAGTACTTC
many,TRBV6-1,.,TRBJ2-2,CASSEVLRIGELFF,TGTGCCAGCAGTGAGGTTCTTAGAATCGGGGAGCTGTTTTTT
once,TRBV19,TRBD1,TRBJ2-5,CACKPGGDQETQYF,TGTGCCTGTAAACCAGGGGGAGATCAAGAGACCCAGTACTTC